The 22 T cell receptor beta chains below were found in one sample sequenced in a study of blood T cell repertoires in COVID-19. Clones were sequenced by immunoSEQ multiplex PCR, and TCRdb holds only the in-frame ones, with some missing. The sample holds 120,000 to 150,000 clones; over 75% are singletons and the top ten take 6.5% to 9.5%. The sequenced material came from peripheral blood. These receptors were obtained from a woman aged 60-75 years with COVID-19, enrolled during active disease.

The CDR3 is CASSFTGIKGGYTF. The DNA for the CDR3 is TGCGCCAGCAGCTTCACAGGGATTAAGGGTGGCTACACCTTC. The chain recombines TRBV4-3 with TRBJ1-2, with D maybe TRBD1 (6 bases). The germline CDR1 and CDR2 sequences are LGHNA and YSLEER. The V gene lost 5 bases and the J gene lost 7 bases, with 17 bases spanning the gap. The CDR3 loop spans 14 amino acids.

The genes are TRBV5-1 and TRBJ2-2; D perhaps matches TRBD1 (6 bases). Looked up from germline, CDR1 is SGHRS and CDR2 is YFSETQ. This CDR3 contains 15 residues. Trimming took 4 bases from V and 1 from J, leaving 11 bases between them. Here the CDR3 DNA reads TGCGCCAGCAGCCGGGAACAGGGGAACACCGGGGAGCTGTTTTTT. Its translation is CASSREQGNTGELFF. The variable domain in full, completed from reference TRBV5-1 and TRBJ2-2, reads KAGVTQTPRYLIKTRGQQVTLSCSPISGHRSVSWYQQTPGQGLQFLFEYFSETQRNKGNFPGRFSGRQFSNSRSEMNVSTLELGDSALYLCASSREQGNTGELFFGEGSRLTVL.

The chain couples TRBV5-1 to TRBJ1-4; the match to TRBD1 covers 8 bases. The length of the CDR3 is 14 residues. Trimming cost V 4 bases and J 4 bases; bases outside gene matches: 3. Germline loops: CDR1 SGHRS, CDR2 YFSETQ. The CDR3 sequence: CASSLDRGNEKLFF. CDR3 in DNA: TGCGCCAGCAGCCTCGACAGGGGTAATGAAAAACTGTTTTTT.

The chain recombines TRBV7-9 with TRBJ2-3; D possibly corresponds to TRBD2 (5 bases). The length of the CDR3 is 13 residues. Germline-derived CDR1 and CDR2 are SEHNR and FQNEAQ (reference sequence). V lost 4 bases to trimming and J lost 3 bases, with 8 bases between them. The CDR3 nucleotides are TGTGCCAGCAGCTCGTCGGGGACAGATACGCAGTATTTT. This translates into CASSSSGTDTQYF.

The chain recombines TRBV20-1 with TRBJ1-2; D is ambiguous. This CDR3 comprises 14 residues. CDR1 is DFQATT and CDR2 is SNEGSKA in the germline V gene (reference sequence). Trimming removed 3 bases from V and 4 bases from J, with 15 bases in between. CDR3 DNA sequence: TGCAGTGCTAGTTGGCGGGCCCCGGGCTATGGCTACACCTTC. It specifies CSASWRAPGYGYTF.

The J gene is TRBJ1-5, the V gene TRBV7-8, with D possibly matching TRBD1 (5 bases). V lost 5 bases and J 1 base, leaving 15 bases between the germline ends. CDR1 and CDR2 (germline): SGHVS, FQNEAQ. The CDR3 contains 16 residues. The DNA of the CDR3 is TGTGCCAGCAGCGTAGTGGGGGGGGAAAGCAATCAGCCCCAGCATTTT. Translating it yields CASSVVGGESNQPQHF.

The gene calls are TRBV9 and TRBJ1-6; TRBD1 matches 8 bases. The CDR3 sequence is 16 residues long. V gave up 4 bases and J gave up 6 bases; unmatched junction bases: 9. Germline CDR1 reads SGDLS; CDR2 reads YYNGEE. The CDR3: CASSPGGVGGNSPLHF. CDR3 coding DNA: TGTGCCAGCAGCCCAGGGGGCGTGGGGGGTAATTCACCCCTCCACTTT. The full variable domain, rest sourced from reference TRBV9 and TRBJ1-6, is DSGVTQTPKHLITATGQRVTLRCSPRSGDLSVYWYQQSLDQGLQFLIQYYNGEERAKGNILERFSAQQFPDLHSELNLSSLELGDSALYFCASSPGGVGGNSPLHFGNGTRLTVT.

The chain recombines TRBV4-1 with TRBJ2-1; a weak D match, TRBD2 (6 bases). Between the trimmed V and J ends, which lost 8 bases and 0 bases, there was a span of 14 bases. Germline CDR1 MGHRA, CDR2 YSYEKL. This CDR3 has 15 residues. DNA of the CDR3: TGCGCCAGCGGCACTTGGAGGGTCTCCTACAATGAGCAGTTCTTC. The encoded protein is CASGTWRVSYNEQFF.

This clone showed up just once. The genes are TRBV19 and TRBJ2-5; TRBD2 is a possible D gene (5 bases). V was cut by 6 bases and J by 2 bases, with 13 bases left in between. CDR3 size: 14 residues. Germline CDR1 reads LNHDA; CDR2 reads SQIVND (reference sequence). CDR3 sequence reads: CASSMGRYQETQYF. The CDR3 nucleotides are TGTGCCAGTAGCATGGGGAGATATCAAGAGACCCAGTACTTC.

The chain recombines TRBV6-2 or TRBV6-3 with TRBJ2-3; TRBD2 aligns across 8 bases. Per germline, CDR1 MNHEY and CDR2 SVGEGT. This CDR3 spans 16 amino acids. The V segment lost 4 bases and the J segment 3 bases; nucleotides outside the gene matches: 9. This CDR3 is CASSSTAGGKTDTQYF. In nucleotides, the CDR3 is TGTGCCAGCAGTTCGACCGCGGGGGGAAAGACAGATACGCAGTATTTT.

The CDR3 region is CASSGTGTVSGANVLTF. For the CDR3, the DNA is TGTGCCAGCAGCGGTACAGGGACCGTCTCTGGGGCCAACGTCCTGACTTTC. The chain uses TRBV9 and TRBJ2-6, with D maybe TRBD1 (6 bases). CDR1 and CDR2 (germline): SGDLS, YYNGEE. This CDR3 contains 17 residues. Deletions cut 3 bases from V and 0 bases from J, with 13 bases between.

This chain links TRBV9 with TRBJ1-1, with unresolved D. In germline, CDR1 is SGDLS, CDR2 YYNGEE. Trimming cost V 3 bases and J 3 bases, with 9 bases left between them. The CDR3 runs 13 residues. CDR3 coding DNA: TGTGCCAGCAGCGCCGCGGTGGACACTGAAGCTTTCTTT. It codes for CASSAAVDTEAFF.

This chain joins TRBV3-1 (or the pseudogene TRBV3-2) and TRBJ2-7; 8 nucleotides line up with TRBD1. The CDR3 is 14 residues long. Germline assignment: CDR1 LGHDT and CDR2 YNNKEL (reference sequence). The trim removed 1 base at V and 5 bases at J, leaving 4 bases unmatched. CDR3 bases: TGTGCCAGCAGCCAAGCTCCAGGGGGCGACGAGCAGTACTTC. Translation: CASSQAPGGDEQYF.

This sequence joins TRBV7-3 and TRBJ2-1, with 7 bases identical to TRBD1. The germline V gene encodes CDR1 SGHTA and CDR2 FQGTGA. The CDR3 length is 13 residues. The trim removed 4 bases at V and 9 bases at J, leaving 6 bases unmatched. CDR3 sequence (DNA): TGTGCCAGCAGCTCGTACAGGGGATCTGAGCAGTTCTTC. Translating gives CASSSYRGSEQFF.

This chain connects TRBV4-1 to TRBJ2-7; 8 positions agree with TRBD1. CDR1 MGHRA and CDR2 YSYEKL come from the germline V gene. V was pared by 0 bases and J by 3 bases, with 4 bases of the junction left unmatched. The CDR3 totals 15 residues. The CDR3 spells CASSQESGQDYEQYF. CDR3 nucleotide sequence: TGCGCCAGCAGCCAAGAGTCGGGACAGGACTACGAGCAGTACTTC.

This clone was recorded only once. This chain joins TRBV9 and TRBJ1-1; TRBD1 matches 7 bases. CDR3 length equals 15 residues. CDR1 and CDR2 (germline): SGDLS, YYNGEE. V gave up 3 bases and J gave up 3 bases; unmatched junction bases: 8. CDR3 in amino acids: CASSEGDRPDTEAFF. DNA for the CDR3: TGTGCCAGCAGCGAGGGGGACAGACCAGACACTGAAGCTTTCTTT.

V is TRBV6-5 and J is TRBJ1-5, with TRBD1 identical over 8 bases. Per the germline V gene, CDR1 is MNHEY and CDR2 is SVGAGI. V lost 2 bases to trimming and J lost 9 bases; unmatched junction nucleotides: 6. The CDR3 covers 14 residues. CDR3 loop: CASSYGQGMLPQHF. DNA for the CDR3: TGTGCCAGCAGTTACGGACAGGGTATGTTGCCCCAGCATTTT.

The rearrangement uses TRBV27 and TRBJ2-7; 9 bases agree with TRBD1. CDR1 is MNHEY and CDR2 is SMNVEV in the germline V gene (reference sequence). CDR3 length equals 14 residues. V shed 7 bases, J shed 3 bases, and the junction held 7 bases outside the gene matches. The CDR3 bases are TGTGCCAGCAAGACCGGGACAGGGCTCTACGAGCAGTACTTC. Its protein product is CASKTGTGLYEQYF.

The rearrangement uses TRBV28 and TRBJ1-1; D remains unclear. The V end was cut by 3 bases, the J end by 4 bases, with 12 bases between. Germline assignment: CDR1 MDHEN and CDR2 SYDVKM. The CDR3 has 14 amino acids. The CDR3 sequence: CASSFRREGTEAFF. The CDR3 DNA reads as TGTGCCAGCAGTTTTAGGAGGGAGGGCACTGAAGCTTTCTTT.

The chain uses TRBV5-4 and TRBJ2-7; 7 bases align to TRBD1. Germline CDR1 SGHNT, CDR2 YYREEE (reference sequence). There are 14 residues in the CDR3. Trimming at V came to 0 bases and at J to 7 bases, leaving 7 bases not matched to a gene. This CDR3 reads CASSLDRGVWEQYF. CDR3 DNA: TGTGCCAGCAGCTTGGACAGGGGAGTATGGGAGCAGTACTTC. The variable domain in full, completed from reference TRBV5-4 and TRBJ2-7, reads ETGVTQSPTHLIKTRGQQVTLRCSSQSGHNTVSWYQQALGQGPQFIFQYYREEENGRGNFPPRFSGLQFPNYSSELNVNALELDDSALYLCASSLDRGVWEQYFGPGTRLTVT.

The rearrangement joins TRBV4-1 to TRBJ1-5; D might be TRBD1 (6 bases). The ends were cut back, 3 bases at V and 5 bases at J, with 8 bases in the middle. The CDR3 is 13 amino acids. Germline lookup yields CDR1 MGHRA and CDR2 YSYEKL. This CDR3 is CASSQAGDQPQHF. CDR3 nucleotide sequence: TGCGCCAGCAGCCAGGCAGGGGATCAGCCCCAGCATTTT.

The rearrangement joins TRBV10-3 to TRBJ1-6; 8 positions match TRBD1. V shed 6 bases and J 5 bases; nucleotides not matched to a gene: 3. This CDR3 spans 14 amino acids. Germline CDR1 is ENHRY and CDR2 is SYGVKD. The CDR3 spells CAIRGTGDNSPLHF. The CDR3 DNA is TGTGCCATCAGGGGGACAGGAGATAATTCACCCCTCCACTTT.